The TCR beta chain described here comes from a study of blood T cell repertoires in COVID-19. Study information: Donors in the United States, Italy and Spain gave samples during acute or convalescent COVID-19. Sample material is recorded as cDNA or gDNA derived from T cells, B-cell-depleted T cells, or PBMCs.

Germline V gene sequence: CDR1 SEHNR, CDR2 FQNEAQ (reference sequence). The CDR3 covers 15 residues. The V and J ends lost 4 bases and 0 bases respectively, with 12 bases between them. In the original processing: The authors estimated nucleated cell counts from reference gene primer amplification. The method was immunoSEQ multiplex PCR; TCRdb's version includes in-frame clones alone and lacks a portion of them. That table supplies the V and J calls and clone size; D and trimming were determined from the DNA. In the table there are 200,000 or so clones, roughly 90% of which are singletons. Clinical history reported by participants formed the basis on which cohorts were assigned.

The sequence was obtained from a woman between 18 and 29 years old who had recovered from COVID-19. This chain connects TRBV7-9 to TRBJ1-2; D call uncertain. The source material was PBMCs or T cells enriched from blood (not recorded which). The CDR3 loop is CASSSKQNTNYGYTF. In nucleotides, the CDR3 is TGTGCCAGCAGCTCTAAACAGAACACTAACTATGGCTACACCTTC.